The rows below give T cell receptor beta chains drawn from one sample of a study of T-cell reconstitution after alpha-beta-depleted transplantation in children. Via MiXCR, TCRdb re-called the PCR reads, giving one row per CDR3 protein. The sample consists of more than 450,000 distinct CDR3 sequences, about a sixth of them appearing once. This material consisted of PBMCs from the stem cell graft donor, taken from the stem cell graft. Receptors originate from a human donor who donated a stem cell graft to a child with acute lymphoblastic leukemia. Each CDR3 is given with its conserved first and last residue. D genes are given only for firm matches. Only part of the rows carry a size: once, few, many, or a class if the clone is expanded.

d_call j_call v_call clone_size cdr3_nt cdr3_aa
TRBD1 TRBJ1-2 TRBV7-9 few TGTGCCAGCAAACAGGGGAATGGCTACACCTTC CASKQGNGYTF
TRBD1 TRBJ2-7 TRBV27 NA TGTGCCAGCAGTCCATTGGACAGGGTAGATGAGCAGTACTTC CASSPLDRVDEQYF
NA TRBJ1-1 TRBV11-2 few TGTGCCACCAGCCCGGGGACCACTGAAGCTTTCTTT CATSPGTTEAFF
TRBD1 TRBJ2-7 TRBV20-1 NA TGCAGTGCCTGGCTTCCGGGACAGGGGGCGAGTGAGCAGTACTTC CSAWLPGQGASEQYF
TRBD1 TRBJ1-1 TRBV19 NA TGTGCCAGTAGTGTTTTCGACAGGGTTGCTGAAGCTTTCTTT CASSVFDRVAEAFF
TRBD1 TRBJ1-2 TRBV18 NA TGTGCCAGCTCCCCCGACACAGGGGGCGCCGATTCGGATGGCTACACCTTC CASSPDTGGADSDGYTF
NA TRBJ2-1 TRBV14 NA TGTGCCAGCAGCCGACGTTTTCAGGGGCTGGGCCGTCATGAGCAGTTCTTC CASSRRFQGLGRHEQFF
NA TRBJ1-3 TRBV4-1 few TGCGCCAGCAGCCAGACCCCGAGGTTCTCTGGAAACACCATATATTTT CASSQTPRFSGNTIYF
NA TRBJ2-7 TRBV7-8 NA TGTGCCAGCAGCAATCCGGGAGACGACACGCCGAAGAGCCGGGGCGAGCAGTACTTC CASSNPGDDTPKSRGEQYF
NA TRBJ2-7 TRBV3-1 NA TGTGCCAGCAGCCCATTAGGGGGCTACGAGCAGTACTTC CASSPLGGYEQYF
TRBD2 TRBJ2-3 TRBV5-6 NA TGTGCCAGCACCTTAGCGGGAGTCGCAGATACGCAGTATTTT CASTLAGVADTQYF
TRBD1 TRBJ1-2 TRBV27 few TGTGCCAGCAGCCCCGAACAGGGGAATGGCTACACCTTC CASSPEQGNGYTF
NA TRBJ1-1 TRBV3-1 many TGTGCCAGCAGCCTGAATCCCGCTGAAGCTTTCTTT CASSLNPAEAFF
TRBD2 TRBJ2-1 TRBV3-1 few TGTGCCAGCAGCCGGTCGACTAGCGGGAGAGGTAATGAGCAGTTCTTC CASSRSTSGRGNEQFF
NA TRBJ2-1 TRBV2 NA TGTGCCAGTTGTTTTCTCGATGGGGTAGGCGGATACTACAATGAGCAGTTCTTC CASCFLDGVGGYYNEQFF
NA TRBJ2-3 TRBV15 NA TGTGCCACCAGCAGAGATAAAAGCGTTGGCACAGATACGCAGTATTTT CATSRDKSVGTDTQYF
NA TRBJ2-7 TRBV7-6 few TGTGCCAGCAGTCCGACCGTCAGCTCCTACGAGCAGTACTTC CASSPTVSSYEQYF
NA TRBJ2-7 TRBV4-1 NA TGCGCCAGCAGCCAAAGTTTCGCCTACGAGCAGTACTTC CASSQSFAYEQYF
TRBD2 TRBJ2-2 TRBV25-1 few TGTGCCAGCAGTGAATCCGCTAGCGGGAGGGGAGACACCGGGGAGCTGTTTTTT CASSESASGRGDTGELFF
TRBD2 TRBJ2-7 TRBV20-1 NA TGCAGTGCAGGGAGGGGCCCAACCTACGAGCAGTACTTC CSAGRGPTYEQYF
TRBD1 TRBJ1-5 TRBV12-3/TRBV12-4 few TGTGCCAGCAGCCCATGGGACAGAAATCAGCCCCAGCATTTT CASSPWDRNQPQHF
TRBD2 TRBJ2-5 TRBV5-1 NA TGCGCCAGCAGCATGAGCGGGAGCGGGGCAGAGACCCAGTACTTC CASSMSGSGAETQYF
NA TRBJ2-2 TRBV12-3/TRBV12-4 few TGTGCCAGCAGTCCCTTCAGGGGGGAGCTGTTTTTT CASSPFRGELFF
TRBD1 TRBJ1-1 TRBV29-1 NA TGCAGCGCCGGTCGACAGGGCGCTGAAGCTTTCTTT CSAGRQGAEAFF
NA TRBJ2-1 TRBV20-1 NA TGCAGTGCTACGAGAGGGGGGAAAACCTACAATGAGCAGTTCTTC CSATRGGKTYNEQFF
NA TRBJ1-1 TRBV5-1 NA TGCGCCAGCAGCCCCCGTGAGGGGATAACGAACACTGAAGCTTTCTTT CASSPREGITNTEAFF
NA TRBJ2-5 TRBV10-1 NA TGCGCCAGCAGTGATGGGGACACACTCCAAGAGACCCAGTACTTC CASSDGDTLQETQYF
NA TRBJ2-7 TRBV9 NA TGTGCCAGCAGCGTAGGTAGCGACTTATACGAGCAGTACTTC CASSVGSDLYEQYF
TRBD2 TRBJ2-7 TRBV5-6 few TGTGCCAGCAGCTTTTGGACTAGCGGGCCCCCGACCTACGAGCAGTACTTC CASSFWTSGPPTYEQYF
NA TRBJ2-7 TRBV5-1 NA TGCGCCAGCAGTCGTACTATCGGGGTAAGGACCTACGAGCAGTACTTC CASSRTIGVRTYEQYF
NA TRBJ2-7 TRBV27 NA TGTGCCAGCAGTTCAGCGGGGGCAGGGGGATTGCGGCAGTACTTC CASSSAGAGGLRQYF
NA TRBJ2-5 TRBV7-6 NA TGTGCCAGCCGGCAAGTCCAAGAGACCCAGTACTTC CASRQVQETQYF
TRBD2 TRBJ2-1 TRBV5-6 NA TGTGCCAGCAGCTTGGGACCTACCCGGGAGGCCCCGTTCTTC CASSLGPTREAPFF
NA TRBJ1-1 TRBV29-1 NA TGCAGCGTTCACGAGGGAGTACGCACTGAAGCTTTCTTT CSVHEGVRTEAFF
TRBD2 TRBJ2-5 TRBV11-2 NA TGTGCCAGCGCGGGAGGCCACCAAGAGACCCAGTACTTC CASAGGHQETQYF
NA TRBJ2-5 TRBV24-1 NA TGTGCCACCAGTGATTTGGAGGAGACCCAGTACTTC CATSDLEETQYF
TRBD1 TRBJ2-7 TRBV14 NA TGTGCCAGCAGCCTAAACAGGGGCGCCGAGCAGTACTTC CASSLNRGAEQYF
NA TRBJ2-5 TRBV18 NA TGTGCCAGCTCACCAGGGGCATCGCCGACTTTTCAGTACTTC CASSPGASPTFQYF
NA TRBJ2-1 TRBV6-2/TRBV6-3 few TGTGCCAGCCATCCAGTGGCGGGACCGCAGAGGAATGAGCAGTTCTTC CASHPVAGPQRNEQFF
NA TRBJ1-3 TRBV12-3/TRBV12-4 few TGTGCCAGCAGTTTCCGATCTATTCAGGGACTCTCTGGAAACACCATATATTTT CASSFRSIQGLSGNTIYF
TRBD1 TRBJ2-1 TRBV2 NA TGTGCCAGCAGTGGAGGGGGCCAATACAATGAGCAGTTCTTC CASSGGGQYNEQFF
NA TRBJ2-5 TRBV13 few TGTGCCAGCAGCTTACCCCGTTTGGGGTACTCTGGGCAAGAGACCCAGTACTTC CASSLPRLGYSGQETQYF
TRBD1 TRBJ2-7 TRBV12-3/TRBV12-4 NA TGTGCCAGCAGTGGGGACAGGGCGCAGTACTTC CASSGDRAQYF
NA TRBJ1-4 TRBV5-1 NA TGCGCCAGCAAACAAACCGGACAGACTAATGAAAAACTGTTTTTT CASKQTGQTNEKLFF
NA TRBJ2-7 TRBV18 few TGTGCCAGCTCACCTTCATACCAGGAGGGGCAGTACTTC CASSPSYQEGQYF
NA TRBJ1-1 TRBV27 few TGTGCCAGCAGTTTATATGCAGGGCGGTACACTGAAGCTTTCTTT CASSLYAGRYTEAFF
NA TRBJ2-1 TRBV29-1 few TGCAGCGTTGAATTCGGGGATCGGTCCTACAATGAGCAGTTCTTC CSVEFGDRSYNEQFF
TRBD1 TRBJ2-2 TRBV5-1 NA TGCGCCAGCAGGACAGGGGGCGTTACCGGGGAGCTGTTTTTT CASRTGGVTGELFF
TRBD1 TRBJ1-1 TRBV27 few TGTGCCAGCAGTTCCTGGACAGGGGGCCCTGAAGCTTTCTTT CASSSWTGGPEAFF
NA TRBJ2-5 TRBV28 few TGTGCCAGCAGTTTTATGGAGACCCAGTACTTC CASSFMETQYF
TRBD1 TRBJ1-4 TRBV20-1 NA TGCAGTGCTAGAGTAGGGACAGGAGGTGAAAAACTGTTTTTT CSARVGTGGEKLFF